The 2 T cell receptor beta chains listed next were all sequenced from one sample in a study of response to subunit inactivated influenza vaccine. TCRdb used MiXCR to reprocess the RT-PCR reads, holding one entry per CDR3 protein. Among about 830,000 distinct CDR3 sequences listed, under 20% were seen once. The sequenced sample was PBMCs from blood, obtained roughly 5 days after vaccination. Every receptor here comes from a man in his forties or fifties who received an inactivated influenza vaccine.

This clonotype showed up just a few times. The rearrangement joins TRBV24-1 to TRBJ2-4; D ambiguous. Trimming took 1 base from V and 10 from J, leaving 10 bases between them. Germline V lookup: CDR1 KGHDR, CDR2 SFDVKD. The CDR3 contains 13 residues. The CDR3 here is CATSDLGNGIQYF. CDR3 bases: TGTGCCACCAGTGATTTAGGGAACGGTATTCAGTACTTC.

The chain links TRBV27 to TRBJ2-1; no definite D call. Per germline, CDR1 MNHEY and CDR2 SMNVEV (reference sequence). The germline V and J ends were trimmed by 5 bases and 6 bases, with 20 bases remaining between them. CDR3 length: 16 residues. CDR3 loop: CASSPSLQLRGNEQFF. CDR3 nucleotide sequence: TGTGCCAGCAGTCCCTCCCTGCAACTGCGCGGCAATGAGCAGTTCTTC.